What follows is one TCR beta chain and its context. Antigen unknown. The PCR was carried out with 60 Vbeta primers and 13 Jbeta primers. Some clones are missing from TCRdb's copy, which holds only in-frame ones; the method was immunoSEQ multiplex PCR. The sample has about 120,000 clones. The sample is drawn from a study of cytomegalovirus exposure and HLA in healthy donors. Study summary: There were 65 million to 85 million unique TCRs (from HLA-typed donors) in an early data release. Assignment to the Caucasian-associated ancestry cluster applied to 81% of the approximately 380 genotyped donors. General study findings and limits: TCR beta sequences reportedly predicted most subjects' HLA-A and HLA-B alleles accurately. Later analysis showed TCR association rates varying by HLA locus, highest for DRB1 and lowest for HLA-C.

Trimming at V came to 5 bases and at J to 6 bases, leaving 9 bases not matched to a gene. The CDR3 spans 14 residues. From germline, CDR1 is MNHNY and CDR2 SVGAGI (reference sequence). The specimen sequenced was PBMCs. This sequence was found in a man aged 18 to 30 in good health and CMV-seronegative. This rearrangement joins TRBV6-6 to TRBJ2-7; TRBD1 agrees at 8 bases. CDR3 sequence: CASSPGGARGEQYF. The CDR3 coding sequence is TGTGCCAGCAGTCCAGGGGGCGCTCGGGGCGAGCAGTACTTC.